Only one count was recorded for the clone carrying this TCR beta chain. The entry originates in a study of blood T cell repertoires in COVID-19. Study context: Material from acute and convalescent COVID-19 was sourced from the United States, Italy and Spain. The cDNA or gDNA used as material had been derived from T cells, B-cell-depleted T cells, or PBMCs.

This CDR3 comprises 13 residues. CDR1 is SGHRS and CDR2 is YFSETQ in the germline V gene. V was clipped by 0 bases and J by 5 bases, with 6 bases between them. As handled by the study authors: By means of reference gene primer amplification, nucleated cell counts were estimated. Method: immunoSEQ multiplex PCR; TCRdb's copy keeps in-frame clones and lacks some. The V and J calls and the clone size are those of that table, but D and trimming were determined from the DNA. In the table there are approximately 50,000 clones, more than 90% of which are singletons. The receptor comes from a human donor in a cohort sampled during active COVID-19. V is TRBV5-1 and J is TRBJ1-5, with D unclear. Sequencing was done on a sample of peripheral blood. The CDR3 here is CASSLGGDQPQHF. In DNA form, the CDR3 reads TGCGCCAGCAGCTTGGGAGGAGATCAGCCCCAGCATTTT. The entire variable domain, with the rest obtained from reference TRBV5-1 and TRBJ1-5, is as follows: KAGVTQTPRYLIKTRGQQVTLSCSPISGHRSVSWYQQTPGQGLQFLFEYFSETQRNKGNFPGRFSGRQFSNSRSEMNVSTLELGDSALYLCASSLGGDQPQHFGDGTRLSIL.